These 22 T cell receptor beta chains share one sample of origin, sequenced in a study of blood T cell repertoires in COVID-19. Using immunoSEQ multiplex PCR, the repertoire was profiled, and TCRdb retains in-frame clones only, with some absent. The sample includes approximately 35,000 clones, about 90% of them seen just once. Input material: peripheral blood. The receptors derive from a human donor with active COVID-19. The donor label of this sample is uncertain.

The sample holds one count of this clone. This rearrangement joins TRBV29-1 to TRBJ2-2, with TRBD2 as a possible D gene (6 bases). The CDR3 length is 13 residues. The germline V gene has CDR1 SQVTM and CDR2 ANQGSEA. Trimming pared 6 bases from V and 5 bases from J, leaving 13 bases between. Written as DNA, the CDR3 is TGCAGCGTCCGGGGGTCAGGAACCGGGGAGCTGTTTTTT. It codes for CSVRGSGTGELFF.

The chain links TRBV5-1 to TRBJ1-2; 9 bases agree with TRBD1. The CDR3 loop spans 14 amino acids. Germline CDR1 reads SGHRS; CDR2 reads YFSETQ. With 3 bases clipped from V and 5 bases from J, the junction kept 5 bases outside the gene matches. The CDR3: CASSSTGQGYGYTF. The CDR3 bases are TGCGCCAGCAGCTCCACCGGACAGGGGTATGGCTACACCTTC.

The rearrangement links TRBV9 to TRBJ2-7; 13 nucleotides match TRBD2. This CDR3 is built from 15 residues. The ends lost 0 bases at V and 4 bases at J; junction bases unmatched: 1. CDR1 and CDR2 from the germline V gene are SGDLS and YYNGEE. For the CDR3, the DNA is TGTGCCAGCAGCGTAGTGGGACTAGCGGGATACGAGCAGTACTTC. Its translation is CASSVVGLAGYEQYF.

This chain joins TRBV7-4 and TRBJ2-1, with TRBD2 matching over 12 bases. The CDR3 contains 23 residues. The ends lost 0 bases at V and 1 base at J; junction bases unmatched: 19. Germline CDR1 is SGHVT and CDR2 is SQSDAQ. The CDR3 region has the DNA TGTGCCAGCAGCTTAGCCTTTGTTAGATCGGGACTAGCGGGTCAACCGTCCTACAATGAGCAGTTCTTC. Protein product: CASSLAFVRSGLAGQPSYNEQFF.

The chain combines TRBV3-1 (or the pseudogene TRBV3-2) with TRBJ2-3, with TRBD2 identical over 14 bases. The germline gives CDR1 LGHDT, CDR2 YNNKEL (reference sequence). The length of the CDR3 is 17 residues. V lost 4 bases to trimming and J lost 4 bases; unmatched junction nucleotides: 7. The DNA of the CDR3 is TGTGCCAGCAGCCTTCGACTAGCGGGGGGGCCGGCAGATACGCAGTATTTT. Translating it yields CASSLRLAGGPADTQYF.

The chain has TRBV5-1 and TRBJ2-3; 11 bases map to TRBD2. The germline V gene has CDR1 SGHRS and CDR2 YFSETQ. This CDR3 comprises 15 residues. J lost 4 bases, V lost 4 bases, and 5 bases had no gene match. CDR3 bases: TGCGCCAGCAGCATAGGACTAGCGGGTGCAGATACGCAGTATTTT. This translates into CASSIGLAGADTQYF.

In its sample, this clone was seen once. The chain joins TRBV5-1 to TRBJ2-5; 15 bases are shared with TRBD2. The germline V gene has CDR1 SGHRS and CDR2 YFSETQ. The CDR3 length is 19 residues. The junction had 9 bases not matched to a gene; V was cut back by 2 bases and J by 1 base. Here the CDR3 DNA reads TGCGCCAGCAGCTTTGGCGGGACTAGCGGGGGGCCCTTCCAAGAGACCCAGTACTTC. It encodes CASSFGGTSGGPFQETQYF.

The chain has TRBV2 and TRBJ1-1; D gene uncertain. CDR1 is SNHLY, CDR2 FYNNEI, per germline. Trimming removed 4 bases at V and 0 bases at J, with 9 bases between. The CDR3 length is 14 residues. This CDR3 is CASSVRSMNTEAFF. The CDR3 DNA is TGTGCCAGCAGTGTGCGGAGCATGAACACTGAAGCTTTCTTT.

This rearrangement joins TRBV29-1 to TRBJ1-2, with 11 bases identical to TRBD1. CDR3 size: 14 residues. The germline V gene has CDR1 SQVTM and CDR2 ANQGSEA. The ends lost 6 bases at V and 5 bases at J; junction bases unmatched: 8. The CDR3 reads CSVPQGQGGYGYTF. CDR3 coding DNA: TGCAGCGTCCCTCAGGGACAGGGGGGGTATGGCTACACCTTC. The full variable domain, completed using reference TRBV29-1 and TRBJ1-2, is SAVISQKPSRDICQRGTSLTIQCQVDSQVTMMFWYRQQPGQSLTLIATANQGSEATYESGFVIDKFPISRPNLTFSTLTVSNMSPEDSSIYLCSVPQGQGGYGYTFGSGTRLTVV.

The CDR3 coding sequence is TGTGCCAGCAGCCCCGGACAGGCCTTCACAGATACGCAGTATTTT. It specifies CASSPGQAFTDTQYF. This rearrangement joins TRBV11-2 to TRBJ2-3, with 7 nucleotides matching TRBD1. V lost 5 bases, J lost 2 bases, and 7 bases stayed unmatched. Germline CDR1 and CDR2: SGHAT and FQNNGV. The CDR3 is 15 amino acids.

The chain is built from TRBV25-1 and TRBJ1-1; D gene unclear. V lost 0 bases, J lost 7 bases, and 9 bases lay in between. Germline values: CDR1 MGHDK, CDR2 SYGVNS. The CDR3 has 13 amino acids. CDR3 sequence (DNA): TGTGCCAGCAGTGAATATAGTTACAGTGAAGCTTTCTTT. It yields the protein CASSEYSYSEAFF.

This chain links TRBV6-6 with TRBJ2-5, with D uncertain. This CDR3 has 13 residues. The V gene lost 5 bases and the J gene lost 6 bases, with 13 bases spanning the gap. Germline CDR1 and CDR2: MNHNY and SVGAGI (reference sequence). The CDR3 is CASSVLTSQTQYF. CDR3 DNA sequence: TGTGCCAGCAGTGTACTAACGAGCCAGACCCAGTACTTC.

The CDR3 sequence is CASSSLGTDTQYF. Written as DNA, the CDR3 is TGCGCCAGCAGCTCCCTTGGCACAGATACGCAGTATTTT. The chain employs TRBV5-1 and TRBJ2-3; the D is unclear. Trimming removed 3 bases from V and 1 base from J, with 6 bases in between. The CDR3 extends over 13 amino acids. CDR1 and CDR2 (germline): SGHRS, YFSETQ.

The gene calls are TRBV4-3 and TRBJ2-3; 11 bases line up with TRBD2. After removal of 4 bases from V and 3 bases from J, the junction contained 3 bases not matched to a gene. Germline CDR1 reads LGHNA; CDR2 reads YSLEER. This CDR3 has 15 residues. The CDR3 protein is CASSLTSGVTDTQYF. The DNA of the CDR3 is TGCGCCAGCAGCCTGACTAGCGGGGTAACAGATACGCAGTATTTT.

The CDR3 DNA follows: TGCACCCCTGAAGAGACCCAGTACTTC. This translates into CTPEETQYF. V gene TRBV20-1 combines with J gene TRBJ2-5, with D unclear. Per germline, CDR1 DFQATT and CDR2 SNEGSKA (reference sequence). The CDR3 consists of 9 residues.

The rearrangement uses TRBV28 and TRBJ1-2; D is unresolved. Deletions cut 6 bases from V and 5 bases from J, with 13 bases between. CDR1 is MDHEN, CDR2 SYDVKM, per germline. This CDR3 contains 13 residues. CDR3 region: CASSPGPSYGYTF. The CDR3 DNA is TGTGCCAGCAGCCCGGGTCCTTCTTATGGCTACACCTTC.

The CDR3 sequence is CASSVGGLVDEQFF. CDR3 DNA sequence: TGCGCCAGCAGCGTGGGGGGACTAGTCGATGAGCAGTTCTTC. This chain joins TRBV5-1 and TRBJ2-1, with 8 bases lining up with TRBD2. With 4 bases clipped from V and 8 bases from J, the junction kept 8 bases outside the gene matches. Per the germline V gene, CDR1 is SGHRS and CDR2 is YFSETQ. The CDR3 has 14 amino acids.

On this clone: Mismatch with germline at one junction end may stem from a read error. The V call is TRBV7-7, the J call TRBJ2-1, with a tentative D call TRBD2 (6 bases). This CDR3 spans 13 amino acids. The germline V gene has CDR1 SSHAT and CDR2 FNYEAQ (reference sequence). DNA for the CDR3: TGTGCTAGCAGCCTGGGACTCTACAATGAGCAGTTCTTC. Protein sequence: CASSLGLYNEQFF.

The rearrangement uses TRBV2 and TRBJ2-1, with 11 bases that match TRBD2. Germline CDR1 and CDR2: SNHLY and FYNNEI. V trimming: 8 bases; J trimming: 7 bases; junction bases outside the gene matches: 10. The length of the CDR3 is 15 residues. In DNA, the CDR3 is TGTGCCAGCGGTGCACTAGCGGGAGTTCATAATGAGCAGTTCTTC. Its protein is CASGALAGVHNEQFF.

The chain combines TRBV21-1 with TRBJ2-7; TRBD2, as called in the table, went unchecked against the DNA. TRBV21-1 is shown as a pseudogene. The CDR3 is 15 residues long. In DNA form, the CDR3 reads TGTGCCAGCAGCCAGACTAGCGGGGACGCCTACGAGCAGTACTTC. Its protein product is CASSQTSGDAYEQYF.

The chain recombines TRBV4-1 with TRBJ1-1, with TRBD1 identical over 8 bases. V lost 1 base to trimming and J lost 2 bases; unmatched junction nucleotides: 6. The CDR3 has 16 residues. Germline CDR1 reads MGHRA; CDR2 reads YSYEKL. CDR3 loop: CASSQAGTGINTEAFF. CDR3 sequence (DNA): TGCGCCAGCAGCCAAGCGGGGACAGGAATTAACACTGAAGCTTTCTTT.

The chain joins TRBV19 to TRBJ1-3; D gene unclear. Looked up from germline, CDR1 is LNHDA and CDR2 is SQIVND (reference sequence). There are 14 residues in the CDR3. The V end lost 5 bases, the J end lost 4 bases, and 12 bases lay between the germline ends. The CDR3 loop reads CASSRRGSGNTIYF. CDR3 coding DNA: TGTGCCAGTAGTCGAAGAGGGTCGGGAAACACCATATATTTT.